A selection of T cell receptor beta chains follows, all from one sample in a study of regulatory T cells in long-lasting Graves disease. TCRdb redid the calling of the multiplex PCR reads with MiXCR, one entry per CDR3 protein. Of approximately 400,000 distinct CDR3 sequences listed, about 15% are singletons. The sample also formed part of further work on T cells in Graves' hyperthyroidism and ophthalmopathy.

The sequenced sample was peripheral blood mononuclear cells (PBMCs), obtained at new diagnosis, from a patient treated with antithyroid drugs. Receptor source: a woman aged 25 to 39 with Graves disease. Both conserved end residues are part of each CDR3. The order of the fields is V gene, J gene, clone size, D gene, CDR3 DNA, CDR3 protein. D genes are given only for firm matches. Clone size is stated in some rows and not others, as once, few, many or a class when expanded.

v_call: TRBV2
j_call: TRBJ1-5
clone_size: many
d_call: NA
cdr3_nt: TGTGCCAGCAGCCGTAAGTTAGGACAGTCACACTACAATCAGCCCCAGCATTTT
cdr3_aa: CASSRKLGQSHYNQPQHF

v_call: TRBV3-1
j_call: TRBJ1-1
clone_size: many
d_call: NA
cdr3_nt: TGTGCCAGCAGCCCCTCCACGGAGGCCAGCAGAGCTTTCTTT
cdr3_aa: CASSPSTEASRAFF

v_call: TRBV18
j_call: TRBJ2-2
clone_size: many
d_call: NA
cdr3_nt: TGTGCCAGCTCACCTCCGGACAGTCCGAACACCGGGGAGCTGTTTTTT
cdr3_aa: CASSPPDSPNTGELFF

v_call: TRBV11-2
j_call: TRBJ2-1
clone_size: many
d_call: TRBD2
cdr3_nt: TGTGCCAGCAGCGGACTAGCGGACTACAATGAGCAGTTCTTC
cdr3_aa: CASSGLADYNEQFF

v_call: TRBV27
j_call: TRBJ2-3
clone_size: many
d_call: TRBD1
cdr3_nt: TGTGCCAGCAGTTTATGGGTAGGACAGGGCACAGATACGCAGTATTTT
cdr3_aa: CASSLWVGQGTDTQYF

v_call: TRBV20-1
j_call: TRBJ1-4
clone_size: few
d_call: TRBD1
cdr3_nt: TGCAGTGCTAGAGATGTGGGCAGGGGGAATGAAAAACTGTTTTTT
cdr3_aa: CSARDVGRGNEKLFF

v_call: TRBV11-2
j_call: TRBJ1-1
clone_size: many
d_call: NA
cdr3_nt: TGTGCCAGCAGCTTAGGAACAGGGAACACTGAAGCTTTCTTT
cdr3_aa: CASSLGTGNTEAFF

v_call: TRBV24-1
j_call: TRBJ2-1
clone_size: few
d_call: NA
cdr3_nt: TGTGCCACCAACCGGGAGTCGGACAATGAGCAGTTCTTC
cdr3_aa: CATNRESDNEQFF

v_call: TRBV19
j_call: TRBJ2-7
clone_size: NA
d_call: NA
cdr3_nt: TGTGCCAGTAGTTTCCGGGACTCGAGCTCCTACGAGCAGTACTTC
cdr3_aa: CASSFRDSSSYEQYF

v_call: TRBV20-1
j_call: TRBJ2-5
clone_size: NA
d_call: NA
cdr3_nt: TGCAGTGCCCTAGGGTGGGGGGCGGGTGGCGAGACCCAGTACTTC
cdr3_aa: CSALGWGAGGETQYF

v_call: TRBV6-5
j_call: TRBJ2-2
clone_size: NA
d_call: NA
cdr3_nt: TGTGCCAGCAGTTATGGGCAGGGATCGACCGGGGAGCTGTTTTTT
cdr3_aa: CASSYGQGSTGELFF

v_call: TRBV5-6
j_call: TRBJ2-7
clone_size: many
d_call: TRBD1
cdr3_nt: TGTGCCAGCAGCTTGACCGACAGGGCTACCTACGAGCAGTACTTC
cdr3_aa: CASSLTDRATYEQYF

v_call: TRBV12-3/TRBV12-4
j_call: TRBJ2-1
clone_size: many
d_call: TRBD2
cdr3_nt: TGTGCCAGCAGCTCCAGACTAGCGGGACAAACTTACAATGAGCAGTTCTTC
cdr3_aa: CASSSRLAGQTYNEQFF

v_call: TRBV3-1
j_call: TRBJ2-2
clone_size: many
d_call: TRBD1
cdr3_nt: TGTGCCAGCAGCCAAACAAGGGGGCAGAACACCGGGGAGCTGTTTTTT
cdr3_aa: CASSQTRGQNTGELFF

v_call: TRBV24-1
j_call: TRBJ2-5
clone_size: few
d_call: NA
cdr3_nt: TGTGCCACCAGTGATACGGAGGAGGGGGGGCAAGAGGCCCAGTACTTC
cdr3_aa: CATSDTEEGGQEAQYF

v_call: TRBV20-1
j_call: TRBJ2-1
clone_size: many
d_call: TRBD2
cdr3_nt: TGCAGTGCTAGAGTCCGGCGGACTAGCGGTCACAATGAGCAGTTCTTC
cdr3_aa: CSARVRRTSGHNEQFF

v_call: TRBV28
j_call: TRBJ2-7
clone_size: many
d_call: NA
cdr3_nt: TGTGCCAGCCGAGAGCCCCTTGTCCCCTACGAGCAGTACTTC
cdr3_aa: CASREPLVPYEQYF

v_call: TRBV5-1
j_call: TRBJ2-7
clone_size: NA
d_call: NA
cdr3_nt: TGCGCCAGCAGCTTCTACGGGGAGCCTTATTCCTACGAGCAGTACTTC
cdr3_aa: CASSFYGEPYSYEQYF

v_call: TRBV15
j_call: TRBJ1-1
clone_size: many
d_call: TRBD1
cdr3_nt: TGTGCCACCAGCAACAGGGGATGGGGCACTGAAGCTTTCTTT
cdr3_aa: CATSNRGWGTEAFF

v_call: TRBV11-3
j_call: TRBJ2-5
clone_size: NA
d_call: TRBD2
cdr3_nt: TGTGCCGGCAGCTTCGCGGGGGGCATCAACACCGAGACCCAGTACTTC
cdr3_aa: CAGSFAGGINTETQYF

v_call: TRBV12-3/TRBV12-4
j_call: TRBJ2-7
clone_size: many
d_call: TRBD1
cdr3_nt: TGTGCCAGCAGTTTCCAGGGGGCTAACTACGAGCAGTACTTC
cdr3_aa: CASSFQGANYEQYF

v_call: TRBV5-4
j_call: TRBJ2-3
clone_size: NA
d_call: NA
cdr3_nt: TGTGCCAGCAGCTTTGCCCCCGGCGGAGATACGCAGTATTTT
cdr3_aa: CASSFAPGGDTQYF

v_call: TRBV18
j_call: TRBJ2-7
clone_size: many
d_call: TRBD1
cdr3_nt: TGTGCCAGCTCAGCCCCCGGGACAGGGTACTACGAGCAGTACTTC
cdr3_aa: CASSAPGTGYYEQYF

v_call: TRBV20-1
j_call: TRBJ2-1
clone_size: few
d_call: NA
cdr3_nt: TGCAGTGCTAGAGTTCGGGGAGGTCAGAATGAGCAGTTCTTC
cdr3_aa: CSARVRGGQNEQFF

v_call: TRBV10-2
j_call: TRBJ1-5
clone_size: many
d_call: NA
cdr3_nt: TGCGCCAGCAGTGAGTCGCCGGGACGGAGCAATCAGCCCCAGCATTTT
cdr3_aa: CASSESPGRSNQPQHF

v_call: TRBV7-2
j_call: TRBJ1-5
clone_size: NA
d_call: NA
cdr3_nt: TGTGCCAGCAGCTTACGTATTGGCAATCAGCCCCAGCATTTT
cdr3_aa: CASSLRIGNQPQHF

v_call: TRBV29-1
j_call: TRBJ2-7
clone_size: NA
d_call: TRBD1
cdr3_nt: TGCAGCGCCGCCGGGACAGGGGACTCCTACGAGCAGTACTTC
cdr3_aa: CSAAGTGDSYEQYF

v_call: TRBV30
j_call: TRBJ2-5
clone_size: few
d_call: NA
cdr3_nt: TGTGCCTGGAGTGTACTTAGTCAGGGGACCTCGGCCCCCCGCAAGGAATACTTC
cdr3_aa: CAWSVLSQGTSAPRKEYF

v_call: TRBV5-1
j_call: TRBJ2-7
clone_size: many
d_call: NA
cdr3_nt: TGCGCCAGCAGCTTGGTCCAGAGGGGACACTACGAGCAGTACTTC
cdr3_aa: CASSLVQRGHYEQYF

v_call: TRBV12-3/TRBV12-4
j_call: TRBJ2-7
clone_size: many
d_call: NA
cdr3_nt: TGTGCCAGCAGCCCACGGCTATCCTACGAGCAGTACTTC
cdr3_aa: CASSPRLSYEQYF

v_call: TRBV25-1
j_call: TRBJ2-7
clone_size: NA
d_call: NA
cdr3_nt: TGTGCCAGCAACGGCGGGTTCGAGCAGTACTTC
cdr3_aa: CASNGGFEQYF

v_call: TRBV27
j_call: TRBJ2-3
clone_size: few
d_call: NA
cdr3_nt: TGTGCCAGCAGTTTAGTGGTGGCGAGCACAGATACGCGGTATTTT
cdr3_aa: CASSLVVASTDTRYF

v_call: TRBV12-3/TRBV12-4
j_call: TRBJ2-7
clone_size: many
d_call: NA
cdr3_nt: TGTGCCAGCGGACAGTCCTACGAGCAGTACTTC
cdr3_aa: CASGQSYEQYF

v_call: TRBV2
j_call: TRBJ2-5
clone_size: few
d_call: TRBD2
cdr3_nt: TGTGCCAGCAGTGAGGGGAAGACTAGCGGGGGGTACCAAGAGACCCAGTACTTC
cdr3_aa: CASSEGKTSGGYQETQYF

v_call: TRBV7-8
j_call: TRBJ2-5
clone_size: few
d_call: TRBD2
cdr3_nt: TGTGCCAGCAGCTTAGGGTGGACTAGTGCCCAAGAGACCCAGTACTTC
cdr3_aa: CASSLGWTSAQETQYF

v_call: TRBV10-1
j_call: TRBJ2-7
clone_size: many
d_call: NA
cdr3_nt: TGCGCCAGCAGTGAAGGACACGAGCAGTACTTC
cdr3_aa: CASSEGHEQYF

v_call: TRBV19
j_call: TRBJ2-7
clone_size: few
d_call: TRBD2
cdr3_nt: TGTGCCAGTATTTTGACTAGCGGGGTCTCCTACGAGCAGTACTTC
cdr3_aa: CASILTSGVSYEQYF

v_call: TRBV6-2/TRBV6-3
j_call: TRBJ2-7
clone_size: NA
d_call: NA
cdr3_nt: TGTGCCAGCAGTTACGGGGCAGGGGGAGGCTACGAGCAGTACTTC
cdr3_aa: CASSYGAGGGYEQYF

v_call: TRBV6-1
j_call: TRBJ1-2
clone_size: NA
d_call: TRBD1
cdr3_nt: TGTGCCAGCAGACAGGGGTTCACCTATGGCTACACCTTC
cdr3_aa: CASRQGFTYGYTF

v_call: TRBV20-1
j_call: TRBJ2-1
clone_size: few
d_call: NA
cdr3_nt: TGCAGTGCTAAGCCGGGAATTTCTTCCTACAATGAGCAGTTCTTC
cdr3_aa: CSAKPGISSYNEQFF

v_call: TRBV14
j_call: TRBJ2-7
clone_size: NA
d_call: NA
cdr3_nt: TGTGCCAGCAGCCACGTGGGGAACTACGAGCAGTACTTC
cdr3_aa: CASSHVGNYEQYF

v_call: TRBV7-2
j_call: TRBJ2-2
clone_size: many
d_call: NA
cdr3_nt: TGTGCCAGCAGCTTACATCAGTTGACCGGGGAGCTGTTTTTT
cdr3_aa: CASSLHQLTGELFF

v_call: TRBV19
j_call: TRBJ1-1
clone_size: NA
d_call: NA
cdr3_nt: TGTGCCAGTAGTCCCACCTTGGCCCTCGGGGCTTTCTTT
cdr3_aa: CASSPTLALGAFF

v_call: TRBV20-1
j_call: TRBJ2-1
clone_size: many
d_call: NA
cdr3_nt: TGCAGTGCTAGAGCTGGGCGGGGAGGCAATGAGCAGTTCTTC
cdr3_aa: CSARAGRGGNEQFF

v_call: TRBV2
j_call: TRBJ1-4
clone_size: few
d_call: TRBD1
cdr3_nt: TGTGCCAGCAGCACCGACAGGGGGGCTAATGAAAAACTGTTTTTT
cdr3_aa: CASSTDRGANEKLFF

v_call: TRBV14
j_call: TRBJ2-5
clone_size: once
d_call: TRBD2
cdr3_nt: TGTGCCAGCAGCCAACCCCGGACTAGCGGGAGGTTCCAAGAGACCCAGTACTTC
cdr3_aa: CASSQPRTSGRFQETQYF

v_call: TRBV25-1
j_call: TRBJ1-5
clone_size: few
d_call: TRBD1
cdr3_nt: TGTGCCAGCAGTGACGGGACAGGGTTCGTTCAGCCCCAGCATTTT
cdr3_aa: CASSDGTGFVQPQHF

v_call: TRBV5-1
j_call: TRBJ2-1
clone_size: many
d_call: TRBD1
cdr3_nt: TGCGCCAGCAGCCAGGACAGGGAGCAGTTCTTC
cdr3_aa: CASSQDREQFF

v_call: TRBV2
j_call: TRBJ1-6
clone_size: many
d_call: NA
cdr3_nt: TGTGCCAGCAGTTACCCCCCTCTGGGACGATCACCCCTCCACTTT
cdr3_aa: CASSYPPLGRSPLHF

v_call: TRBV2
j_call: TRBJ2-1
clone_size: NA
d_call: TRBD1
cdr3_nt: TGTGCCGGCAGTTCTACAGGGGGCACATACAATGAGCAGTTCTTC
cdr3_aa: CAGSSTGGTYNEQFF